Many counts were recorded for the clone carrying this T cell receptor beta chain. Its target is unknown. This sample is part of a study of T cells in Graves' hyperthyroidism and ophthalmopathy. Study overall: The authors collected peripheral blood at initial diagnosis, before any treatment. Findings and limits, study-wide: Blood also held most thyroid clonotypes expanded beyond 0.001.

Regions amplified from RNA transcripts were the TCR beta CDR3 regions. The HTBI set primed first-round TCR CDR3 RT-PCR. MiXCR, applied by TCRdb to the multiplex PCR reads, yields one record per CDR3 protein. The sample includes approximately 590,000 distinct CDR3 sequences, approximately 14% of them seen just once. Newly diagnosed hyperthyroidism, duration under 2 months, in patients aged 18 to 65. The PBMCs were sourced from fresh peripheral blood (less than 11 ml). With 1 base clipped from V and 4 bases from J, the junction kept 16 bases outside the gene matches. The CDR3 sequence is 19 residues long. Germline V gene data show CDR1 as ENHRY and CDR2 as SYGVKD.

The rearrangement uses TRBV10-3 and TRBJ2-1, with TRBD1 identical over 7 bases. This TCR was recovered from a woman aged 30 to 39 with Graves' hyperthyroidism. Sequencing used blood. CDR3 sequence (DNA): TGTGCCATCAGTGAGTGGGGGAAAGTCGGGACAGATACATACAATGAGCAGTTCTTC. Its translation is CAISEWGKVGTDTYNEQFF.